The rows below give T cell receptor beta chains drawn from one sample of a study of regulatory T cells in long-lasting Graves disease. TCRdb used MiXCR to reprocess the multiplex PCR reads, holding one entry per CDR3 protein. This sample carries hundreds of thousands of distinct CDR3 sequences, roughly 15% of them seen once, and the ten largest clones take around 18%. These data also featured in a second study, about T cells in Graves' hyperthyroidism and ophthalmopathy.

The input for sequencing was peripheral blood mononuclear cells (PBMCs), taken at new diagnosis, from a patient treated with antithyroid drugs. These receptors all come from a woman in her twenties or thirties with Graves disease. Each CDR3 is given without its conserved first and last residue. The order of the fields is V gene, J gene, CDR3 protein.

v_gene: TRBV2; j_gene: TRBJ2-5; CDR3aa: ASSPSTGGETQY
v_gene: TRBV7-8; j_gene: TRBJ1-2; CDR3aa: ASSWEDTYYGYT
v_gene: TRBV15; j_gene: TRBJ2-7; CDR3aa: ATSRPHGQAHEQY
v_gene: TRBV12-3/TRBV12-4; j_gene: TRBJ1-2; CDR3aa: ASSYGQASYGYT
v_gene: TRBV3-1; j_gene: TRBJ1-1; CDR3aa: ASSQHPGGANTEAF
v_gene: TRBV27; j_gene: TRBJ2-7; CDR3aa: ASSPGSPLEQY
v_gene: TRBV6-1; j_gene: TRBJ2-2; CDR3aa: ASIGSGRNTVELF
v_gene: TRBV30; j_gene: TRBJ2-2; CDR3aa: AWRRAGDTGELF
v_gene: TRBV2; j_gene: TRBJ2-5; CDR3aa: ASSEGIPVEETQY
v_gene: TRBV6-1; j_gene: TRBJ1-1; CDR3aa: ASGDPLTTEAF
v_gene: TRBV7-8; j_gene: TRBJ1-3; CDR3aa: ASTTRAGNTIY
v_gene: TRBV20-1; j_gene: TRBJ1-5; CDR3aa: SAAGQASNQPQH
v_gene: TRBV5-4; j_gene: TRBJ2-7; CDR3aa: ASSDGTSSYEQY
v_gene: TRBV3-1; j_gene: TRBJ2-5; CDR3aa: ASKGLAGRETQY
v_gene: TRBV7-3; j_gene: TRBJ2-7; CDR3aa: ASSLTPLDSNEQY
v_gene: TRBV4-2; j_gene: TRBJ2-5; CDR3aa: ASSQGQLAGGGQETQY
v_gene: TRBV29-1; j_gene: TRBJ2-7; CDR3aa: SAWTSGNPYEQY
v_gene: TRBV19; j_gene: TRBJ2-1; CDR3aa: ASSFLRDHNEQF
v_gene: TRBV28; j_gene: TRBJ2-3; CDR3aa: ASSETRSTQY
v_gene: TRBV28; j_gene: TRBJ2-1; CDR3aa: ASSPSGTPYNEQF
v_gene: TRBV6-5; j_gene: TRBJ2-7; CDR3aa: ASSYAASGSYEQY
v_gene: TRBV20-1; j_gene: TRBJ2-7; CDR3aa: SARAALAGAYEQY
v_gene: TRBV27; j_gene: TRBJ2-2; CDR3aa: ASAKGLAGVELF
v_gene: TRBV15; j_gene: TRBJ2-5; CDR3aa: ATSREWVLVQETQY
v_gene: TRBV24-1; j_gene: TRBJ2-1; CDR3aa: ATSDPPRSYNEQF
v_gene: TRBV24-1; j_gene: TRBJ1-1; CDR3aa: ATTDRRNTEAF
v_gene: TRBV11-2; j_gene: TRBJ2-2; CDR3aa: ASSSTFNIGELF
v_gene: TRBV27; j_gene: TRBJ1-4; CDR3aa: ASSWRTGANEKLF
v_gene: TRBV12-3/TRBV12-4; j_gene: TRBJ1-4; CDR3aa: ASSETGPNEKLF
v_gene: TRBV4-1; j_gene: TRBJ2-7; CDR3aa: ASSQGFNSYYEQY
v_gene: TRBV2; j_gene: TRBJ1-1; CDR3aa: ASSEEIGGGTEAF
v_gene: TRBV7-8; j_gene: TRBJ1-1; CDR3aa: ASSLGQGVGAF
v_gene: TRBV30; j_gene: TRBJ1-1; CDR3aa: AWSVSKTGGTTEAF
v_gene: TRBV28; j_gene: TRBJ2-7; CDR3aa: ASSPPSSGRTSYEQY
v_gene: TRBV5-1; j_gene: TRBJ1-1; CDR3aa: ASSEPGLRMNTEAF
v_gene: TRBV28; j_gene: TRBJ2-7; CDR3aa: ASSPLGDLGEGDEQY
v_gene: TRBV5-1; j_gene: TRBJ1-1; CDR3aa: ASRWDRQRTEAF
v_gene: TRBV3-1; j_gene: TRBJ2-1; CDR3aa: AISGGTGAYNEQF
v_gene: TRBV3-1; j_gene: TRBJ1-3; CDR3aa: ASSGRGLGYTIY
v_gene: TRBV5-1; j_gene: TRBJ1-1; CDR3aa: ASGTGVADTEAF
v_gene: TRBV7-9; j_gene: TRBJ1-1; CDR3aa: ASSLGRDGYTEAF